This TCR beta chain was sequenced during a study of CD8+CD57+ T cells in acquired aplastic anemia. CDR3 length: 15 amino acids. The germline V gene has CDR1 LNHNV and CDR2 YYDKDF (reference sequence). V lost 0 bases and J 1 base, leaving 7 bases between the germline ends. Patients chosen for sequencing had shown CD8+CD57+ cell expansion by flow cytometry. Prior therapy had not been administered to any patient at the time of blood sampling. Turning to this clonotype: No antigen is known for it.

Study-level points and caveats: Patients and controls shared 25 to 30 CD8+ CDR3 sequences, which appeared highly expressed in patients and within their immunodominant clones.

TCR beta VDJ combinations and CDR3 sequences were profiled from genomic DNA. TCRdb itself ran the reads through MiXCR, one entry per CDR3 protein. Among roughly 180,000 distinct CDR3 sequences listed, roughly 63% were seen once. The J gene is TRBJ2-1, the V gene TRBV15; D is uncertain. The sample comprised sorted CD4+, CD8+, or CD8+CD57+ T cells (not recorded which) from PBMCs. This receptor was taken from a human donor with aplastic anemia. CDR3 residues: CATSRDGDSYNEQFF. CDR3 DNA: TGTGCCACCAGCAGAGATGGGGATTCCTACAATGAGCAGTTCTTC. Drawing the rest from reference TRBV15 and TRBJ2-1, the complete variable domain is DAMVIQNPRYQVTQFGKPVTLSCSQTLNHNVMYWYQQKSSQAPKLLFHYYDKDFNNEADTPDNFQSRRPNTSFCFLDIRSPGLGDTAMYLCATSRDGDSYNEQFFGPGTRLTVL.